The next 9 T cell receptor beta chains were all read from a single sample in a study of shared clonotypes between healthy human individuals. The table came from immunoSEQ multiplex PCR; TCRdb's copy has only in-frame clones and leaves some out. This table has about 2.2 million clones, just under 95% appearing once. Naivety among CD8 cells was defined by CD45RO negativity and positive CCR7 selection, thereby excluding terminally differentiated effector memory CD45RA+ cells. The material sequenced was naive CD8+ T cells from PBMCs. The receptors here all came from a man aged 18 to 30 in good health. Some clones in this sample may be carry-over from other donors' samples.

The V call is TRBV2, the J call TRBJ1-3, with a tentative D call TRBD1 (6 bases). This CDR3 contains 12 residues. Trimming stripped 7 bases from V and 4 bases from J, with 8 bases between. CDR1 is SNHLY and CDR2 is FYNNEI in the germline V gene. CDR3 residues: CASTRGGNTIYF. The CDR3 nucleotides read TGTGCCAGCACCAGGGGCGGAAACACCATATATTTT. The full variable domain, its missing parts supplied by reference TRBV2 and TRBJ1-3, is EPEVTQTPSHQVTQMGQEVILRCVPISNHLYFYWYRQILGQKVEFLVSFYNNEISEKSEIFDDQFSVERPDGSNFTLKIRSTKLEDSAMYFCASTRGGNTIYFGEGSWLTVV.

V usage is TRBV9 and J usage is TRBJ1-2; D call uncertain. This CDR3 is 15 amino acids long. Deletions cut 0 bases from V and 0 bases from J, with 9 bases between. Germline-derived CDR1 and CDR2 are SGDLS and YYNGEE. The CDR3 DNA sequence: TGTGCCAGCAGCGTAGGGCAGCAACCTAACTATGGCTACACCTTC. It codes for CASSVGQQPNYGYTF.

The V call is TRBV4-1, the J call TRBJ2-7; 10 positions match TRBD2. CDR1 is MGHRA, CDR2 YSYEKL, per germline. V shed 8 bases and J 1 base; nucleotides not matched to a gene: 11. The CDR3 has 16 amino acids. This CDR3 is CASALGVAGGSYEQYF. As DNA, the CDR3 is TGCGCCAGCGCTCTCGGGGTAGCGGGAGGATCCTACGAGCAGTACTTC.

The chain uses TRBV4-3 and TRBJ2-7, with TRBD1 matching 7 bases. V dropped 0 bases and J dropped 5; count of bases not matched to a gene: 7. CDR3 length: 15 residues. The germline V gene encodes CDR1 LGHNA and CDR2 YSLEER. The CDR3 sequence: CASSQDLWGTDEQYF. CDR3 bases: TGCGCCAGCAGCCAAGATCTTTGGGGGACAGACGAGCAGTACTTC.

The CDR3 reads CAARGRGLEQYF. The CDR3 DNA is TGTGCCGCGCGAGGCAGGGGGCTCGAGCAGTACTTC. J is TRBJ2-7 and V is TRBV11-2, with TRBD1 identical over 8 bases. The CDR3 runs 12 residues. V shed 11 bases, J shed 6 bases, and the junction held 9 bases outside the gene matches. The germline V gene encodes CDR1 SGHAT and CDR2 FQNNGV.

The V gene is TRBV6-6, the J gene TRBJ2-7, with D possibly matching TRBD1 (5 bases). Germline CDR1 reads MNHNY; CDR2 reads SVGAGI (reference sequence). Between the trimmed V and J ends, which lost 2 bases and 12 bases, there was a span of 17 bases. The CDR3 contains 13 residues. The CDR3 DNA reads TGTGCCAGCAGTTACCCCTGGGGCCGCGGACCGTACTTC. This gives the protein CASSYPWGRGPYF.

The gene calls are TRBV10-3 and TRBJ1-1, with 8 bases that match TRBD1. The CDR3 contains 16 residues. V shed 6 bases and J 0 bases; nucleotides not matched to a gene: 9. Germline V gene sequence: CDR1 ENHRY, CDR2 SYGVKD. The CDR3: CAIRTTGEHMNTEAFF. CDR3 bases: TGTGCCATCAGGACGACAGGGGAACACATGAACACTGAAGCTTTCTTT.

Concerning this clone itself: The sample carries other DNA sequences with the same CDR3. The chain employs TRBV27 and TRBJ2-1, with 7 nucleotides matching TRBD1. The V gene end was trimmed by 5 bases and the J gene end by 5 bases; junction bases not matched to a gene: 6. CDR3 length: 14 residues. The germline V gene encodes CDR1 MNHEY and CDR2 SMNVEV (reference sequence). CDR3 in amino acids: CASSLRDRNNEQFF. The CDR3 nucleotides read TGTGCCAGCAGTCTACGGGACAGAAACAATGAGCAGTTCTTC.

This rearrangement joins TRBV6-4 to TRBJ1-1; D uncertain. The CDR3 loop spans 15 amino acids. Germline CDR1 MRHNA, CDR2 SNTAGT. V lost 6 bases, J lost 0 bases, and 14 bases lay in between. In nucleotides, the CDR3 is TGTGCCAGCAGAGGTCGGAGTAATATGAACACTGAAGCTTTCTTT. Its protein is CASRGRSNMNTEAFF.